The 2 T cell receptor beta chains in this list originate from one sample, sequenced in a study of T-cell memory formation after mild COVID-19. TCRdb independently ran MiXCR on the 5' RACE reads; one entry per CDR3 protein. The sample holds hundreds of thousands of distinct CDR3 sequences, about 23% seen once. Sequencing was performed on PBMCs or a T cell subset sorted from them (not recorded which). All receptors derive from an adult woman who had mild COVID-19 (a few samples of this study predate the infection). Cell type and time point are not known.

The chain couples TRBV18 to TRBJ1-1; tentatively, D is TRBD1 (6 bases). CDR1 and CDR2 from the germline V gene are KGHSH and LQKENI. The CDR3 consists of 12 residues. Trimming took 4 bases from V and 4 from J, leaving 7 bases between them. CDR3 sequence reads: CASSQDSTEAFF. The CDR3 bases are TGTGCCAGCTCACAGGACAGCACTGAAGCTTTCTTT.

This clonotype was detected a few times. V gene TRBV6-2 or TRBV6-3 combines with J gene TRBJ2-7; tentatively, D is TRBD2 (6 bases). Germline V gene lookup returns CDR1 MNHEY and CDR2 SVGEGT. This CDR3 contains 16 residues. The V gene lost 4 bases and the J gene lost 4 bases, with 20 bases spanning the gap. As DNA, the CDR3 is TGTGCCAGCAGTTCCCCTCCGGGGGACGTCGGATACGAGCAGTACTTC. It is translated as CASSSPPGDVGYEQYF.